This T cell receptor (beta chain) was profiled in a study of vaccination effects on CD4 cells after COVID-19. Study results and limitations: Clones that were induced by infection or by vaccine showed marked contraction late after vaccination.

This CDR3 comprises 14 residues. The assay was immunoSEQ multiplex PCR, and TCRdb's table has in-frame clones only and misses some. The sample shows 30,000 to 45,000 clones, about 66% of them seen only once. Under the ViraFEST assay, PBMC were stimulated with viral peptide pools so that antigen-specific CD4+ T cells expanded. Sequencing was performed afterwards. It was after approximately 11 days of culture that CD4+ T cells were isolated. The healthy vaccine recipients, who had no prior SARS-CoV-2 infection, showed negative nucleocapsid antibodies. A density of about 2 million PBMC per well was used; these cells were cultured with 10 IU/ml IL-2 and roughly 9.5 ug/ml peptides. About this clone itself: The antigen is unknown.

The rearrangement uses TRBV21-1 and TRBJ1-2; TRBD1, the table's D call, lacks a check against the DNA. TRBV21-1 is a pseudogene segment. This clonotype was obtained from a human donor who received a COVID-19 vaccine. The source material was CD4+ T cells from PBMCs cultured with HCoV-OC43 spike peptides, sampled before COVID-19 vaccination. Subset indicated: HCoV-OC43 spike overlapping peptide pool stimulation. The CDR3 DNA reads TGTGCCAGCAGCTCACACAGGGTTAAGGGAGGCTACACCTTC. Encoded protein: CASSSHRVKGGYTF.